This TCR beta chain comes out of a study of cytomegalovirus exposure and HLA in healthy donors. Regarding the study as a whole: A later analysis linked a missense DCLRE1C variant to TCR beta V- and J-gene trimming. A list of 150 to 200 TCR beta chains associated with cytomegalovirus was given. Rare sequences made up most TCRs, while some public TCRs were found in many donors.

The PCR was carried out with 60 Vbeta primers and 13 Jbeta primers. Clones were sequenced by immunoSEQ multiplex PCR, and TCRdb holds only the in-frame ones, with some missing. The sample has 120,000 to 150,000 clones; approximately 79% are singletons. About this clone: The antigen is undetermined.

It was healthy bone marrow donors who served as donors. V shed 4 bases and J 5 bases; nucleotides not matched to a gene: 7. From germline, CDR1 is SGHRS and CDR2 YFSETQ. This CDR3 has 15 amino acids. The genes are TRBV5-1 and TRBJ2-1; TRBD2 agrees at 9 bases. The sample was PBMCs. The TCR comes from a woman aged 40 to 50 in good health and CMV-seropositive. CDR3 coding DNA: TGCGCCAGCAGCCTTAGCGGGGGATTAAACAATGAGCAGTTCTTC. Amino acids: CASSLSGGLNNEQFF.